This entry is about one T cell receptor (beta chain). In the original workflow: How many nucleated cells were present was estimated from reference gene primer amplification. Data came from immunoSEQ multiplex PCR; TCRdb stores just in-frame clones and leaves some out. V and J calls and clone size are those listed in that table; D and trimming were worked out from the DNA. The sample has fewer than 200,000 clones, about nine tenths seen once. The CDR3 is made up of 15 amino acids. Germline CDR1 and CDR2: SGHRS and YFSETQ. Deletions cut 0 bases from V and 0 bases from J, with 7 bases between. The data belong to a study of blood T cell repertoires in COVID-19. Study information: Samples taken during acute and convalescent COVID-19 were collected in the United States, Italy and Spain. T cells, B-cell-depleted T cells, or PBMCs supplied cDNA or gDNA.

Specimen: peripheral blood. The receptor was derived from a woman between 55 and 75 years old who had recovered from COVID-19. The V and J genes are TRBV5-1 and TRBJ2-1; TRBD2 might be the D (6 bases). The CDR3, as DNA: TGCGCCAGCAGCTTGGAGGAGGGCTCCTACAATGAGCAGTTCTTC. Protein sequence: CASSLEEGSYNEQFF.